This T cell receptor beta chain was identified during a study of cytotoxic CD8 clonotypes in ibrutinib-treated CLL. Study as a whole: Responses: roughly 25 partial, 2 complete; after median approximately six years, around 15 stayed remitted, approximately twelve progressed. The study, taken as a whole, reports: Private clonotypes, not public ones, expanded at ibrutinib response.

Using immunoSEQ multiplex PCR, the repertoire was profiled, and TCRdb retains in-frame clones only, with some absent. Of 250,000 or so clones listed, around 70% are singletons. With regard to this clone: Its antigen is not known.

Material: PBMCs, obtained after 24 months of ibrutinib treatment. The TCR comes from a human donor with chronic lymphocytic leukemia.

The CDR3 DNA reads TGCGCCAGCAGCCAAGAGTGGTCAGGCACCGGGGAGCTGTTTTTT. Translated: CASSQEWSGTGELFF. J is TRBJ2-2 and V is TRBV4-3; D remains ambiguous. The V end was cut by 0 bases, the J end by 4 bases, with 9 bases between. CDR1 LGHNA and CDR2 YSLEER come from the germline V gene. The CDR3 contains 15 residues.